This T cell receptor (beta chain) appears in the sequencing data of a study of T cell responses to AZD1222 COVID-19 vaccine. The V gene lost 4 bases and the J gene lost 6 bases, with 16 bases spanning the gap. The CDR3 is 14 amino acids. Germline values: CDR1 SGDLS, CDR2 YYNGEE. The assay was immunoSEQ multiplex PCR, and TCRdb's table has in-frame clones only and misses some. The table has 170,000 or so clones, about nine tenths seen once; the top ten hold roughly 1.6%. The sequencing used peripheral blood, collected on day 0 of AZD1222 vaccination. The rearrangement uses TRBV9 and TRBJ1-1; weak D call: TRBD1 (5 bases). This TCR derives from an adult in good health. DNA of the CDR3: TGTGCCAGCAGCCCCCGGACATTGGCCCCTGAAGCTTTCTTT. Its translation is CASSPRTLAPEAFF.